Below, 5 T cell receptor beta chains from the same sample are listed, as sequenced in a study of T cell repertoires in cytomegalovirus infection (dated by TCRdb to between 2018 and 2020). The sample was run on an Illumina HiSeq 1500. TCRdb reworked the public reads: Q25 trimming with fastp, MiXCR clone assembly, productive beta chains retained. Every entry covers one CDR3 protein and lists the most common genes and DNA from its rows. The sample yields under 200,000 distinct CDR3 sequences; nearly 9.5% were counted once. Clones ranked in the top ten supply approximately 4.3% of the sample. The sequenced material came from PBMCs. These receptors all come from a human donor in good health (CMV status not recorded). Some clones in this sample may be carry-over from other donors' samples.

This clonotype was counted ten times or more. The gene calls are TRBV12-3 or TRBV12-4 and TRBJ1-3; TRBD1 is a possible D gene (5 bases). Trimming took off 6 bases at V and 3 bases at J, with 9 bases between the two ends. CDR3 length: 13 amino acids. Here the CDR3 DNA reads TGTGCCAGCAGCAGGGAGGTTGGAAACACCATATATTTT. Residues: CASSREVGNTIYF.

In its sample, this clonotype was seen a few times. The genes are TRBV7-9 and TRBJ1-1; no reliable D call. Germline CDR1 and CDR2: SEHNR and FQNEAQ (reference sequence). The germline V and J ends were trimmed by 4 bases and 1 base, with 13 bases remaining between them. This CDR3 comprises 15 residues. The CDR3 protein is CASSSTLGRNTEAFF. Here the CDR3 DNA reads TGTGCCAGCAGCTCGACCCTGGGGAGGAACACTGAAGCTTTCTTT.

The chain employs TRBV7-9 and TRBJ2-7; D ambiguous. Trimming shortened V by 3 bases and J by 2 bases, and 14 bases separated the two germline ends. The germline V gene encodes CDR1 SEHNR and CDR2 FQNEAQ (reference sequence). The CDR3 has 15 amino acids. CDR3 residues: CASSFPWGEAYEQYF. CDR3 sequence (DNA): TGTGCCAGCAGCTTCCCCTGGGGTGAAGCCTACGAGCAGTACTTC.

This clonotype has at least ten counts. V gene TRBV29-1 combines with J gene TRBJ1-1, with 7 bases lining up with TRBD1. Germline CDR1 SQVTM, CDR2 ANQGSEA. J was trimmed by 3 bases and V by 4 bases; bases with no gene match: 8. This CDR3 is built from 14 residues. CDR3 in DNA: TGCAGCGTTGCGATGGACAGGCGGTACACTGAAGCTTTCTTT. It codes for CSVAMDRRYTEAFF. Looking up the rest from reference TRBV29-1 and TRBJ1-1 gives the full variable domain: SAVISQKPSRDICQRGTSLTIQCQVDSQVTMMFWYRQQPGQSLTLIATANQGSEATYESGFVIDKFPISRPNLTFSTLTVSNMSPEDSSIYLCSVAMDRRYTEAFFGQGTRLTVV.

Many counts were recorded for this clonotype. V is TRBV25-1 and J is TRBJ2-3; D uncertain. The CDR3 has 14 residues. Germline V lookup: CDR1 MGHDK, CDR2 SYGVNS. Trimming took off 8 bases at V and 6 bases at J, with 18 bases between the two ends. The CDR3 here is CASVDPTTRDTQYF. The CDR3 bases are TGTGCCAGCGTGGATCCAACTACTCGGGATACGCAGTATTTT.